The clone carrying this TCR beta chain was counted once. The antigen is undetermined. This CDR3 region has 18 residues. V lost 3 bases, J lost 0 bases, and 4 bases stayed unmatched. The germline CDR1 and CDR2 sequences are MNHEY and SMNVEV (reference sequence). Clones were sequenced by immunoSEQ multiplex PCR, and TCRdb holds only the in-frame ones, with some missing. This table holds about 34,000 clones, about 76% found once. This specimen belongs to a study of STAT5B mutations in CD4+ large granular lymphocyte leukemia. Study conclusions and caveats: Without HLA matching, higher CD4+ than CD8+ T-LGLL clonality could reflect small sample size. Main leukemic clonotypes were patient-specific, but about 26% appeared at low frequency elsewhere. Patient CD4-sorted repertoires stayed more clonal than healthy ones after leukemic-clone removal. TRBV06-family usage was enriched in top patient clones (8/27) versus controls (2/35).

This receptor was taken from a human donor in good health. The chain has TRBV27 and TRBJ2-1; 14 nucleotides match TRBD2. Material: CD4+ T cells from blood buffy coats. CDR3 nucleotide sequence: TGTGCCAGCAGTTTTGGACTAGCGGGAGGTCTCTCCTACAATGAGCAGTTCTTC. Translated: CASSFGLAGGLSYNEQFF.